The 3 T cell receptor beta chains in this list originate from one sample, sequenced in a study of T-cell reconstitution after alpha-beta-depleted transplantation in children. The TCRbeta library incorporated unique molecular identifiers. In TCRdb, the PCR reads were re-called with MiXCR into one record per CDR3 protein. The sample shows about 870,000 distinct CDR3 sequences, roughly 15% of them seen only once. Here the sequenced sample was PBMCs, mostly from graft donor cells, taken 360 days after TCRalphabeta/CD19-depleted stem cell transplant. These receptors were collected from a male patient between 10 and 17 years old who had a stem cell transplant for acute lymphoblastic leukemia, so the T cells may come from the graft donor.

This clonotype has just a few counts. The chain has TRBV15 and TRBJ2-7; 7 bases agree with TRBD2. In germline, CDR1 is LNHNV, CDR2 YYDKDF (reference sequence). The CDR3 is 15 amino acids. V lost 0 bases to trimming and J lost 4 bases; unmatched junction nucleotides: 6. CDR3 nucleotide sequence: TGTGCCACCAGCAGAGATTGGTCTAGCGGATACGAGCAGTACTTC. It is translated as CATSRDWSSGYEQYF.

This clonotype was detected only a few times. The rearrangement links TRBV14 to TRBJ2-5; TRBD1 aligns across 10 bases. Germline lookup yields CDR1 SGHDN and CDR2 FVKESK. J gave up 5 bases and V 4 bases, and 13 bases lay outside the gene matches. This CDR3 region has 17 residues. The CDR3 sequence: CASSPTGGEPSAETQYF. The CDR3 DNA is TGTGCCAGCAGCCCGACAGGGGGCGAACCATCAGCTGAGACCCAGTACTTC.

The table lists this clonotype with a few counts. This chain joins TRBV10-1 and TRBJ2-2; 7 bases map to TRBD2. The CDR3 spans 16 residues. The V gene's germline CDR1 is WNHNN and CDR2 SYGVQD (reference sequence). J gave up 0 bases and V 8 bases, and 9 bases lay outside the gene matches. This chain's CDR3 is CASHPAGVPNTGELFF. The DNA of the CDR3 is TGCGCCAGCCACCCGGCGGGGGTCCCGAACACCGGGGAGCTGTTTTTT.